The T cell receptor (beta chain) under discussion was sequenced for a study of blood T cell repertoires in COVID-19. Deletions cut 0 bases from V and 2 bases from J, with 10 bases between. Germline-derived CDR1 and CDR2 are SGHRS and YFSETQ. The CDR3 totals 15 residues. The table came from immunoSEQ multiplex PCR; TCRdb's copy has only in-frame clones and leaves some out. The sample records just under 75,000 clones, approximately 83% being singletons. The sample comprised peripheral blood. The receptor was isolated from a man older than 75 with active or convalescent COVID-19. The rearrangement joins TRBV5-1 to TRBJ2-3, with unresolved D. CDR3 in amino acids: CASSLEYGFTDTQYF. The CDR3 DNA reads as TGCGCCAGCAGCTTGGAGTATGGCTTCACAGATACGCAGTATTTT.